This T cell receptor beta chain appears in the sequencing data of a study of T cells in Graves' hyperthyroidism and ophthalmopathy. Study-level points and caveats: Stable hyperthyroidism was separated from ophthalmopathy by a model based on 13 V-J features.

This CDR3 has 15 residues. Germline assignment: CDR1 MNHEY and CDR2 SMNVEV (reference sequence). The V segment lost 2 bases and the J segment 5 bases; nucleotides outside the gene matches: 9. This clonotype was seen many times. What it binds is not known. It was RNA transcripts that yielded the amplified TCR beta CDR3 regions. During a first-round RT-PCR of the TCR CDR3, the HTBI primer set was used. TCRdb ran MiXCR on the multiplex PCR reads and lists one entry per CDR3 protein. Here the sample spans 640,000 or so distinct CDR3 sequences, roughly 14% being singletons. The J gene is TRBJ2-7, the V gene TRBV27, with 7 bases fitting TRBD1. This sequence was found in a woman aged 40 to 50 with Graves' ophthalmopathy. The sequenced sample was blood. The CDR3 coding sequence is TGTGCCAGCAGTTTAACGCCCAGGGGGATCAACGAGCAGTACTTC. Translated, it gives CASSLTPRGINEQYF.